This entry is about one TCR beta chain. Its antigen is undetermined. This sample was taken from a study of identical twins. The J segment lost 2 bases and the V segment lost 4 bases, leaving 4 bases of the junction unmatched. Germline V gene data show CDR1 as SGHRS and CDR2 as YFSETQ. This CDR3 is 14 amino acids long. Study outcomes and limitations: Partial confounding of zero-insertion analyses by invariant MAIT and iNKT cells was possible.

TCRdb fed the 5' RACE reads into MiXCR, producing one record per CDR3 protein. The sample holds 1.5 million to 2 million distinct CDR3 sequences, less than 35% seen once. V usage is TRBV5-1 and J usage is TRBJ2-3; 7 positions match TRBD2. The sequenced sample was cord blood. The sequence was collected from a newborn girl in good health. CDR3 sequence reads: CASSGTTFTDTQYF. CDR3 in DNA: TGCGCCAGCAGCGGGACTACCTTCACAGATACGCAGTATTTT.